The 18 T cell receptor beta chains reported below all come from one sample, sequenced in a study of cytomegalovirus exposure and HLA in healthy donors. TCRdb keeps only in-frame clones here, not all; method: immunoSEQ multiplex PCR. Of 89,000 or so clones listed, 93% are singletons. Sequencing was performed on PBMCs. These TCRs come from a woman in her 30s in good health and CMV-seropositive.

This chain uses TRBV4-3 with TRBJ2-3, with no clear D. The V and J ends lost 3 bases and 1 base respectively, with 11 bases between them. CDR3 size: 15 residues. Per the germline V gene, CDR1 is LGHNA and CDR2 is YSLEER. The CDR3 is CASSQGRERTDTQYF. The CDR3 nucleotides are TGCGCCAGCAGCCAGGGCAGAGAGCGCACAGATACGCAGTATTTT.

V is TRBV6-6 and J is TRBJ2-1; D is ambiguous. V was cut by 4 bases and J by 0 bases, with 13 bases left in between. Looked up from germline, CDR1 is MNHNY and CDR2 is SVGAGI (reference sequence). The CDR3 spans 16 residues. CDR3 in amino acids: CASSWIAGSSYNEQFF. The CDR3 region has the DNA TGTGCCAGCAGTTGGATAGCTGGAAGCTCCTACAATGAGCAGTTCTTC.

The chain links TRBV28 to TRBJ2-3, with 7 bases that match TRBD1. CDR3 size: 17 residues. V gave up 5 bases and J gave up 1 base; unmatched junction bases: 12. Germline loops: CDR1 MDHEN, CDR2 SYDVKM. CDR3 loop: CASSGNPGQAGTDTQYF. In DNA, the CDR3 is TGTGCCAGCAGTGGAAATCCCGGACAGGCGGGCACAGATACGCAGTATTTT.

The V and J genes are TRBV28 and TRBJ1-2; no reliable D call. This CDR3 spans 13 amino acids. Germline-derived CDR1 and CDR2 are MDHEN and SYDVKM. V was clipped by 6 bases and J by 4 bases, with 12 bases between them. The CDR3 protein is CASSRRGRYGYTF. Here the CDR3 DNA reads TGTGCCAGCAGCCGCCGTGGGCGCTATGGCTACACCTTC.

J is TRBJ1-2 and V is TRBV28; 10 nucleotides match TRBD1. Trimming removed 6 bases from V and 1 base from J; junction bases left unmatched: 2. Germline V gene data show CDR1 as MDHEN and CDR2 as SYDVKM. The CDR3 runs 14 residues. CDR3 amino acids: CASRGQGDNYGYTF. CDR3 DNA: TGTGCCAGCAGAGGACAGGGGGATAACTATGGCTACACCTTC.

This chain links TRBV5-1 with TRBJ1-4; 8 nucleotides match TRBD1. J was trimmed by 4 bases and V by 3 bases; bases with no gene match: 8. CDR3 length equals 16 residues. From germline, CDR1 is SGHRS and CDR2 YFSETQ. This chain's CDR3 is CASSSNGQGYNEKLFF. CDR3 nucleotide sequence: TGCGCCAGCAGCTCGAACGGACAGGGTTATAATGAAAAACTGTTTTTT. The whole variable domain, filled in from reference TRBV5-1 and TRBJ1-4, reads KAGVTQTPRYLIKTRGQQVTLSCSPISGHRSVSWYQQTPGQGLQFLFEYFSETQRNKGNFPGRFSGRQFSNSRSEMNVSTLELGDSALYLCASSSNGQGYNEKLFFGSGTQLSVL.

This clone was seen a single time. This chain connects TRBV2 to TRBJ2-1; TRBD1 is a possible D gene (5 bases). The germline gives CDR1 SNHLY, CDR2 FYNNEI. Trimming removed 10 bases at V and 7 bases at J, with 14 bases between. This CDR3 comprises 12 residues. The CDR3 bases are TGTGCCACCCTCGAAGGGGCTAATGAGCAGTTCTTC. This gives the protein CATLEGANEQFF.

V usage is TRBV30 and J usage is TRBJ2-7, with 11 bases aligning to TRBD1. The V gene end was trimmed by 8 bases and the J gene end by 5 bases; junction bases not matched to a gene: 2. Per germline, CDR1 GTSNPN and CDR2 SVGIG (reference sequence). The length of the CDR3 is 11 residues. CDR3 residues: CAGQGAHEQYF. The CDR3 DNA reads TGTGCCGGACAGGGGGCCCACGAGCAGTACTTC.

This chain uses TRBV28 with TRBJ2-3; 11 bases map to TRBD2. The ends lost 2 bases at V and 8 bases at J; junction bases unmatched: 15. Germline-derived CDR1 and CDR2 are MDHEN and SYDVKM. The CDR3 totals 18 residues. The CDR3 sequence is CASSLPSGRIFDSGTQYF. The DNA for the CDR3 is TGTGCCAGCAGTTTACCTAGCGGGAGGATATTCGATTCTGGTACGCAGTATTTT.

This rearrangement joins TRBV7-9 to TRBJ2-7; possibly TRBD1 for D (5 bases). Trimming took off 5 bases at V and 3 bases at J, with 11 bases between the two ends. The CDR3 spans 13 residues. Germline V lookup: CDR1 SEHNR, CDR2 FQNEAQ (reference sequence). The CDR3: CASSRQNLYEQYF. The CDR3 bases are TGTGCCAGCAGCCGACAGAACCTCTACGAGCAGTACTTC.

The genes are TRBV5-4 and TRBJ2-7; 12 nucleotides align to TRBD2. Trimming removed 4 bases from V and 3 bases from J; junction bases left unmatched: 2. Germline loops: CDR1 SGHNT, CDR2 YYREEE (reference sequence). This CDR3 is 14 amino acids long. This CDR3 is CASSATSGSYEQYF. For the CDR3, the DNA is TGTGCCAGCAGCGCGACTAGCGGGAGCTACGAGCAGTACTTC. The entire variable domain, with the rest obtained from reference TRBV5-4 and TRBJ2-7, is as follows: ETGVTQSPTHLIKTRGQQVTLRCSSQSGHNTVSWYQQALGQGPQFIFQYYREEENGRGNFPPRFSGLQFPNYSSELNVNALELDDSALYLCASSATSGSYEQYFGPGTRLTVT.

The gene calls are TRBV10-3 and TRBJ1-5; D unresolved. The CDR3 is 15 amino acids. Between the trimmed V and J ends, which lost 2 bases and 5 bases, there was a span of 13 bases. Germline V CDR1 and CDR2: ENHRY, SYGVKD. CDR3 DNA sequence: TGTGCCATCAGTGAGGGCCCCCCGGGGTATCAGCCCCAGCATTTT. Residues: CAISEGPPGYQPQHF.

The chain employs TRBV29-1 and TRBJ1-1; D not resolved. The V gene's germline CDR1 is SQVTM and CDR2 ANQGSEA. The CDR3 has 13 residues. Between the trimmed V and J ends, which lost 6 bases and 6 bases, there was a span of 17 bases. DNA for the CDR3: TGCAGCGTCGCAACGACATCTTTCCCTGAAGCTTTCTTT. Protein sequence: CSVATTSFPEAFF.

The genes are TRBV10-3 and TRBJ2-1; TRBD1 aligns across 9 bases. V was clipped by 8 bases and J by 5 bases; unmatched bases: 4. The length of the CDR3 is 13 residues. Germline V gene lookup returns CDR1 ENHRY and CDR2 SYGVKD. As DNA, the CDR3 is TGTGCCATCGCTAGGGACAGGGACAATGAGCAGTTCTTC. It translates to CAIARDRDNEQFF.

The chain couples TRBV28 to TRBJ1-1; maybe TRBD1 (5 bases). Trimming shortened V by 3 bases and J by 4 bases, and 12 bases separated the two germline ends. The CDR3 is made up of 14 amino acids. Germline lookup yields CDR1 MDHEN and CDR2 SYDVKM. CDR3 bases: TGTGCCAGCAGTTTGGGGGGTATGGGCACTGAAGCTTTCTTT. It encodes CASSLGGMGTEAFF.

The chain recombines TRBV27 with TRBJ2-4, with no clear D. The V end was cut by 4 bases, the J end by 6 bases, with 4 bases between. CDR3 length: 11 amino acids. The germline CDR1 and CDR2 sequences are MNHEY and SMNVEV (reference sequence). CDR3 in amino acids: CASSSGNIQYF. The DNA of the CDR3 is TGTGCCAGCAGTTCCGGAAACATTCAGTACTTC.

J is TRBJ2-7 and V is TRBV7-9; 11 bases line up with TRBD1. With 4 bases clipped from V and 3 bases from J, the junction kept 5 bases outside the gene matches. The CDR3 covers 15 residues. Germline V gives CDR1 SEHNR, CDR2 FQNEAQ (reference sequence). CDR3 in DNA: TGTGCCAGCAGCTCGGGACAGGGGGTCCACTACGAGCAGTACTTC. Its protein is CASSSGQGVHYEQYF.

This clone was seen once. This chain uses TRBV19 with TRBJ2-1, with D possibly TRBD1 on 5 matching bases. Germline V gene data show CDR1 as LNHDA and CDR2 as SQIVND (reference sequence). The CDR3 length is 15 residues. V lost 3 bases and J 4 bases, leaving 13 bases between the germline ends. The CDR3 sequence: CASSIDSEGYNEQFF. CDR3 nucleotide sequence: TGTGCCAGTAGTATCGACAGCGAAGGTTACAATGAGCAGTTCTTC. Filled out from reference TRBV19 and TRBJ2-1, the complete variable domain reads DGGITQSPKYLFRKEGQNVTLSCEQNLNHDAMYWYRQDPGQGLRLIYYSQIVNDFQKGDIAEGYSVSREKKESFPLTVTSAQKNPTAFYLCASSIDSEGYNEQFFGPGTRLTVL.